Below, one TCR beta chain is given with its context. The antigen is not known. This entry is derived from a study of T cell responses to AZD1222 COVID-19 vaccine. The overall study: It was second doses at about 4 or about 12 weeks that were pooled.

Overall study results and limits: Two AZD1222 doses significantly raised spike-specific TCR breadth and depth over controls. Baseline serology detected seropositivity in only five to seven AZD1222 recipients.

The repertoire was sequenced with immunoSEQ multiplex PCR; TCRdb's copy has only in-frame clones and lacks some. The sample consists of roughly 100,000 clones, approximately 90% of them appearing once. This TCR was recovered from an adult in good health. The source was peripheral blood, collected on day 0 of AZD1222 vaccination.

The CDR3, as DNA: TGTGCCAGCAGTGGACAGGGATACCTCCACGAGCAGTACTTC. Translated, it gives CASSGQGYLHEQYF. The rearrangement joins TRBV2 to TRBJ2-7, with TRBD1 identical over 7 bases. Germline CDR1 is SNHLY and CDR2 is FYNNEI. The CDR3 covers 14 residues. The V and J ends lost 4 bases and 5 bases, in that order; junction bases with no gene match: 8.